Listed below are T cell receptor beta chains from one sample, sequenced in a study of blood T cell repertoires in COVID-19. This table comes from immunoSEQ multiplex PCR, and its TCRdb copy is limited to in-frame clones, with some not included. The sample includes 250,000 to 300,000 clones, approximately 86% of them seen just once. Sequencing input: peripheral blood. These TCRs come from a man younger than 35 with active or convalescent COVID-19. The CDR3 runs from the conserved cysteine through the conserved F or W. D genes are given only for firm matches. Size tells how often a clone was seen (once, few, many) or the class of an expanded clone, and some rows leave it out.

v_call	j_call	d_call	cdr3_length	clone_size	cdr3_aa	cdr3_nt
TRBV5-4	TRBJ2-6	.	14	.	CASSPQSGANVLTF	TGTGCCAGCAGCCCACAGTCTGGGGCCAACGTCCTGACTTTC
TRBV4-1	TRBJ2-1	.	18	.	CASSQEWGETAPYNEQFF	TGCGCCAGCAGCCAAGAATGGGGAGAGACCGCTCCCTACAATGAGCAGTTCTTC
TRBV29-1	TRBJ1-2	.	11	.	CSVASGDGYTF	TGCAGCGTCGCTTCGGGGGATGGCTACACCTTC
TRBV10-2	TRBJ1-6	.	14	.	CATAATSYNSPLHF	TGCGCCACCGCAGCGACCTCCTATAATTCACCCCTCCACTTT
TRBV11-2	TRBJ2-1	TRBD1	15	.	CASSLPGQGWNEQFF	TGTGCCAGCAGCTTACCGGGACAGGGGTGGAATGAGCAGTTCTTC
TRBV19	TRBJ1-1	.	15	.	CASSITQGGGTEAFF	TGTGCCAGTAGTATAACTCAGGGCGGGGGCACTGAAGCTTTCTTT
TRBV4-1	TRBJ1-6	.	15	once	CASSQPFRDNSPLHF	TGCGCCAGCAGCCAACCCTTCCGAGATAATTCACCCCTCCACTTT
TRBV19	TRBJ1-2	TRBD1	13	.	CASSYGQGVGYTF	TGTGCCAGTAGTTATGGACAGGGCGTTGGCTACACCTTC
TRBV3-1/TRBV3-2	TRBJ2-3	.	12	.	CASSQESPRLYF	TGTGCCAGCAGCCAAGAAAGTCCTAGATTGTATTTT
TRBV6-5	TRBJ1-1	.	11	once	CAILGGAEAFF	TGTGCCATTTTAGGGGGAGCTGAAGCTTTCTTT
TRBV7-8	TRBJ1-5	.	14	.	CASSLAGGGEPQHF	TGTGCCAGCAGCTTAGCGGGGGGAGGAGAGCCCCAGCATTTT
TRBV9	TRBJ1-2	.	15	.	CASSKRSLSLEGYTF	TGTGCCAGCAGCAAACGGAGCCTGAGCCTCGAAGGCTACACCTTC
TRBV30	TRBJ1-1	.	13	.	CAWSYQRRTEAFF	TGTGCCTGGAGTTACCAGAGGAGGACTGAAGCTTTCTTT
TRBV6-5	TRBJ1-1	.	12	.	CASRLNSLEAFF	TGTGCCAGCAGACTCAACAGCCTTGAAGCTTTCTTT
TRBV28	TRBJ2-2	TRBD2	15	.	CASSVEAGGTGELFF	TGTGCCAGCAGTGTGGAGGCGGGAGGGACCGGGGAGCTGTTTTTT
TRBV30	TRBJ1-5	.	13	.	CAWTGLGNQPQHF	TGTGCCTGGACAGGGCTGGGGAATCAGCCCCAGCATTTT
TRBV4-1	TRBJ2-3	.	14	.	CASSRAGSTDTQYF	TGCGCCAGCAGCCGGGCGGGGAGCACAGATACGCAGTATTTT
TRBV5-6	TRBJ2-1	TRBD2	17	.	CASSFVLAGGTYNEQFF	TGTGCCAGCAGCTTCGTTTTAGCGGGAGGAACCTACAATGAGCAGTTCTTC
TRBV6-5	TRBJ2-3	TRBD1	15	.	CASSSTGTGGDTQYF	TGTGCCAGCAGTTCAACCGGGACAGGGGGAGATACGCAGTATTTT
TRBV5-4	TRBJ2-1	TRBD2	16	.	CASSLDGGTSNNEQFF	TGTGCCAGCAGCTTGGATGGCGGGACTAGCAACAATGAGCAGTTCTTC
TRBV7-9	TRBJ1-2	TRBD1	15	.	CASRPVEDRGGGYTF	TGTGCCAGTAGGCCGGTAGAAGACAGGGGAGGAGGCTACACCTTC
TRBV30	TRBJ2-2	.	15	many	CAWGAGGADTGELFF	TGTGCCTGGGGGGCCGGCGGGGCGGACACCGGGGAGCTGTTTTTT
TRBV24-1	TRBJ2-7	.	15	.	CATSEGGALTHEQYF	TGTGCCACCAGTGAGGGGGGGGCTTTGACCCACGAGCAGTACTTC
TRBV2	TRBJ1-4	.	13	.	CAILTVSNEKLFF	TGTGCCATCTTGACAGTCTCTAATGAAAAACTGTTTTTT
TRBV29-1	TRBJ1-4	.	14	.	CSVEGRAIDEKLFF	TGCAGCGTTGAAGGCAGGGCGATAGATGAAAAACTGTTTTTT
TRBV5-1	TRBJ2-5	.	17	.	CASSLGLARSNVETQYF	TGCGCCAGCAGCTTGGGATTGGCTAGATCTAACGTTGAGACCCAGTACTTC
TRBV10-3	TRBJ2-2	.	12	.	CAISGSPGELFF	TGTGCCATCAGCGGGTCGCCCGGGGAGCTGTTTTTT
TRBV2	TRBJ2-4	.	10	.	CASGENIQYF	TGTGCCAGCGGAGAGAACATTCAGTACTTC
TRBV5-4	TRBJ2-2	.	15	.	CASSFEQGRGGELFF	TGTGCCAGCAGCTTTGAACAGGGTCGGGGCGGGGAGCTGTTTTTT
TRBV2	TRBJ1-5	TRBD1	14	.	CASSAQGAHQPQHF	TGTGCCAGCAGTGCCCAGGGGGCCCATCAGCCCCAGCATTTT
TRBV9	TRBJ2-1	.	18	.	CASSVRAGLAYEHNEQFF	TGTGCCAGCAGCGTAAGGGCCGGGCTAGCGTACGAACACAATGAGCAGTTCTTC